These 25 T cell receptor beta chains were all obtained from the same sample, sequenced in a study of T cell changes during pregnancy in multiple sclerosis. Only in-frame clones appear in the TCRdb table, and some are missing; sequencing was by immunoSEQ multiplex PCR. The data contain under 55,000 clones, about 90% of them seen just once; the ten biggest clones take up around 1.9%. The sample in question was peripheral blood, obtained in the first trimester of pregnancy. These receptors were obtained from a female donor with multiple sclerosis, enrolled in a pregnancy study.

The chain has TRBV6-1 and TRBJ2-5; TRBD2 aligns across 11 bases. Germline V lookup: CDR1 MNHNS, CDR2 SASEGT. This CDR3 has 16 amino acids. The ends lost 6 bases at V and 1 base at J; junction bases unmatched: 7. CDR3 amino acids: CASRERGLAAQETQYF. The DNA for the CDR3 is TGTGCCAGCAGGGAAAGGGGACTAGCGGCCCAAGAGACCCAGTACTTC.

V usage is TRBV11-2 and J usage is TRBJ2-7, with 12 bases fitting TRBD1. In germline, CDR1 is SGHAT, CDR2 FQNNGV. V lost 5 bases and J lost 2; bases outside the gene matches: 4. The CDR3 runs 15 residues. CDR3: CASSPGTGGPYEQYF. CDR3 in DNA: TGTGCCAGCAGCCCCGGGACAGGGGGCCCCTACGAGCAGTACTTC.

J is TRBJ1-3 and V is TRBV4-3, with TRBD1 identical over 11 bases. The CDR3 is 15 amino acids. Per the germline V gene, CDR1 is LGHNA and CDR2 is YSLEER. V dropped 4 bases and J dropped 4; count of bases not matched to a gene: 3. CDR3 in DNA: TGCGCCAGCAGCCCGGACAGGGGGCGGGGAAACACCATATATTTT. It encodes CASSPDRGRGNTIYF.

The chain is built from TRBV7-2 and TRBJ2-7; 9 positions match TRBD2. The CDR3 runs to 13 residues. The germline V gene has CDR1 SGHTA and CDR2 FQGNSA. The J segment lost 6 bases and the V segment lost 5 bases, leaving 5 bases of the junction unmatched. The CDR3 reads CASSPSLAGEQYF. The CDR3 nucleotides are TGTGCCAGCAGCCCATCACTAGCGGGCGAGCAGTACTTC.

In this sample, this clone is medium-sized. The same CDR3 can be traced to other DNA sequences in this sample. The chain couples TRBV2 to TRBJ1-1; 7 bases map to TRBD1. The CDR3 has 13 residues. Unmatched junction bases numbered 1, after V lost 6 bases and J lost 0 bases. CDR1 SNHLY and CDR2 FYNNEI come from the germline V gene. For the CDR3, the DNA is TGTGCCAGCAGGGGACAGCTGAACACTGAAGCTTTCTTT. It yields the protein CASRGQLNTEAFF.

This sequence joins TRBV11-2 and TRBJ1-2, with TRBD1 identical over 9 bases. J lost 5 bases, V lost 4 bases, and 2 bases had no gene match. CDR1 and CDR2 from the germline V gene are SGHAT and FQNNGV. The CDR3 spans 13 residues. Here the CDR3 reads CASSSTGGYGYTF. CDR3 nucleotides: TGTGCCAGCAGCTCGACAGGGGGATATGGCTACACCTTC.

The CDR3 here is CASSGQGQTGELFF. Written as DNA, the CDR3 is TGTGCCAGCAGTGGACAGGGACAAACCGGGGAGCTGTTTTTT. The chain links TRBV2 to TRBJ2-2; 7 bases are shared with TRBD1. Germline V gene lookup returns CDR1 SNHLY and CDR2 FYNNEI. CDR3 length: 14 amino acids. V lost 4 bases, J lost 5 bases, and 4 bases stayed unmatched.

The rearrangement links TRBV29-1 to TRBJ2-1; unclear D gene. There are 12 residues in the CDR3. The V end was cut by 7 bases, the J end by 3 bases, with 10 bases between. Germline V lookup: CDR1 SQVTM, CDR2 ANQGSEA. CDR3 region: CSAPDNYNEQFF. In nucleotides, the CDR3 is TGCAGCGCTCCCGACAACTACAATGAGCAGTTCTTC.

The genes are TRBV7-2 and TRBJ1-2; possibly TRBD1 for D (5 bases). The CDR3 runs to 14 residues. CDR1 and CDR2 from the germline V gene are SGHTA and FQGNSA. With 4 bases removed from V and 3 bases from J, the gap between germline ends came to 12 bases. CDR3 amino acids: CASSSNQGHYGYTF. The CDR3 DNA is TGTGCCAGCAGCTCTAATCAGGGCCACTATGGCTACACCTTC.

The count of this clone is one. The chain carries TRBV9 and TRBJ1-2; 10 nucleotides match TRBD1. There are 12 residues in the CDR3. Trimming at V came to 3 bases and at J to 8 bases, leaving 1 base not matched to a gene. CDR1 and CDR2 from the germline V gene are SGDLS and YYNGEE. The CDR3 bases are TGTGCCAGCAGCGCGACAGGGGGCGGCTACACCTTC. Translation: CASSATGGGYTF.

Concerning this clone: The same CDR3 also results from other DNA sequences found in this sample. The V call is TRBV6-4, the J call TRBJ2-3; TRBD2 matches at 10 bases. Germline loops: CDR1 MRHNA, CDR2 SNTAGT. The CDR3 totals 15 residues. Trimming removed 0 bases from V and 6 bases from J; junction bases left unmatched: 3. The DNA for the CDR3 is TGTGCCAGCAGTGACTCGAGCGGGGGGGCCGATACGCAGTATTTT. This sequence encodes CASSDSSGGADTQYF.

This clone was counted between two and nine times. The chain has TRBV28 and TRBJ2-3, with 10 bases fitting TRBD1. Germline V lookup: CDR1 MDHEN, CDR2 SYDVKM. With V trimmed by 2 bases and J by 2 bases, 1 base remained unmatched. The CDR3 is made up of 15 amino acids. CDR3 DNA: TGTGCCAGCAGTTTAGGGACAGGGGACACAGATACGCAGTATTTT. Translation: CASSLGTGDTDTQYF.

The gene calls are TRBV7-6 and TRBJ1-2, with 8 bases identical to TRBD1. Trimming took 7 bases from V and 3 from J; bases not matched to a gene: 16. Germline V CDR1 and CDR2: SGHVS, FNYEAQ. CDR3 length: 17 residues. CDR3 nucleotides: TGTGCCAGCATCTTCGAGGGGCAGGGGGCGAGGGACTATGGCTACACCTTC. This codes for CASIFEGQGARDYGYTF.

V gene TRBV5-1 combines with J gene TRBJ1-2, with D possibly being TRBD1 (6 bases). The germline V gene encodes CDR1 SGHRS and CDR2 YFSETQ. The CDR3 contains 16 residues. V lost 2 bases and J 2 bases, leaving 16 bases between the germline ends. The CDR3 region has the DNA TGCGCCAGCAGCTTTGGACAGTTTTTGACAAACTATGGCTACACCTTC. Amino acids: CASSFGQFLTNYGYTF.

The chain joins TRBV9 to TRBJ2-5; 12 bases fit TRBD2. This CDR3 comprises 16 residues. Losses at the gene ends were 3 bases for V and 5 bases for J; bases not matched to a gene: 8. CDR1 is SGDLS and CDR2 is YYNGEE in the germline V gene. CDR3 region: CASSALGLAGTETQYF. As DNA, the CDR3 is TGTGCCAGCAGCGCCCTCGGACTAGCGGGGACGGAGACCCAGTACTTC.

The rearrangement joins TRBV6-4 to TRBJ1-6; D gene ambiguous. Trimming stripped 3 bases from V and 7 bases from J, with 10 bases between. Germline CDR1 MRHNA, CDR2 SNTAGT. The CDR3 has 14 residues. The CDR3 coding sequence is TGTGCCAGCAGTGAGGGTCGAGGGAATTCACCCCTCCACTTT. Its protein is CASSEGRGNSPLHF.

CDR3 sequence reads: CASSSLNQPQHF. CDR3 coding DNA: TGTGCCAGCAGTTCCCTTAATCAGCCCCAGCATTTT. The chain carries TRBV28 and TRBJ1-5; D gene unclear. Germline-derived CDR1 and CDR2 are MDHEN and SYDVKM. The CDR3 length is 12 residues. Trimming shortened V by 4 bases and J by 4 bases, and 5 bases separated the two germline ends.

This chain uses TRBV28 with TRBJ1-4, with 9 bases identical to TRBD1. The germline CDR1 and CDR2 sequences are MDHEN and SYDVKM. Trimming at V came to 5 bases and at J to 7 bases, leaving 2 bases not matched to a gene. The CDR3 runs to 13 residues. CDR3 residues: CASSGTGREKLFF. The CDR3 region has the DNA TGTGCCAGCAGTGGGACAGGGCGTGAAAAACTGTTTTTT. Combining the CDR3 with reference TRBV28 and TRBJ1-4 gives the whole variable domain DVKVTQSSRYLVKRTGEKVFLECVQDMDHENMFWYRQDPGLGLRLIYFSYDVKMKEKGDIPEGYSVSREKKERFSLILESASTNQTSMYLCASSGTGREKLFFGSGTQLSVL.

This chain connects TRBV5-5 to TRBJ1-2; 10 bases are a match to TRBD1. V dropped 4 bases and J dropped 1; count of bases not matched to a gene: 4. The CDR3 loop spans 15 amino acids. Germline V gene sequence: CDR1 SGHKS, CDR2 YYEKEE (reference sequence). CDR3 amino acids: CASSTTGGVNYGYTF. DNA of the CDR3: TGTGCCAGCAGCACGACAGGGGGCGTTAACTATGGCTACACCTTC.

The chain links TRBV19 to TRBJ2-7, with D perhaps matching TRBD2 (6 bases). CDR3 length: 15 amino acids. V was trimmed by 6 bases and J by 0 bases, leaving 15 bases between them. The V gene's germline CDR1 is LNHDA and CDR2 SQIVND (reference sequence). CDR3 nucleotides: TGTGCCAGTAGCTGGGACTCCCAAACCTCCTACGAGCAGTACTTC. Its translation: CASSWDSQTSYEQYF. Variable domain in full (rest from reference TRBV19 and TRBJ2-7): DGGITQSPKYLFRKEGQNVTLSCEQNLNHDAMYWYRQDPGQGLRLIYYSQIVNDFQKGDIAEGYSVSREKKESFPLTVTSAQKNPTAFYLCASSWDSQTSYEQYFGPGTRLTVT.

The chain recombines TRBV5-1 with TRBJ2-1, with 10 bases aligning to TRBD2. The CDR3 loop spans 16 amino acids. V lost 4 bases to trimming and J lost 1 base; unmatched junction nucleotides: 5. Per the germline V gene, CDR1 is SGHRS and CDR2 is YFSETQ. CDR3 coding DNA: TGCGCCAGCAGCCAGGCGGGACTAGCGTCCTACAATGAGCAGTTCTTC. Translating it yields CASSQAGLASYNEQFF.

CDR3 nucleotides: TGTGCCAGCACCCTAGGGGCCGGACCCTCCTACGAGCAGTACTTC. As protein: CASTLGAGPSYEQYF. The chain employs TRBV7-2 and TRBJ2-7; weak D call: TRBD1 (5 bases). Germline assignment: CDR1 SGHTA and CDR2 FQGNSA. V lost 7 bases and J 0 bases, leaving 16 bases between the germline ends. The CDR3 totals 15 residues.

The chain employs TRBV7-9 and TRBJ2-1; 8 nucleotides agree with TRBD2. V shed 5 bases and J 7 bases; nucleotides not matched to a gene: 7. Germline CDR1 and CDR2: SEHNR and FQNEAQ (reference sequence). The CDR3 runs 14 residues. CDR3 nucleotides: TGTGCCAGCAGCAGCCGGGGGGGCAAGAATGAGCAGTTCTTC. Translation gives CASSSRGGKNEQFF. The full variable domain, in which reference TRBV7-9 and TRBJ2-1 provide the parts outside the CDR3, is DTGVSQNPRHKITKRGQNVTFRCDPISEHNRLYWYRQTLGQGPEFLTYFQNEAQLEKSRLLSDRFSAERPKGSFSTLEIQRTEQGDSAMYLCASSSRGGKNEQFFGPGTRLTVL.

This clone occurred a few times. This chain connects TRBV9 to TRBJ1-3; D is ambiguous. V gave up 4 bases and J gave up 1 base, with 18 bases separating them. CDR3 size: 17 residues. Germline CDR1 reads SGDLS; CDR2 reads YYNGEE. CDR3 coding DNA: TGTGCCAGCAGCCCTCCTAGGCAGCCGGGTTCTGGAAACACCATATATTTT. This gives the protein CASSPPRQPGSGNTIYF.

The chain combines TRBV4-1 with TRBJ2-1, with D possibly being TRBD2 (5 bases). Trimming pared 4 bases from V and 4 bases from J, leaving 17 bases between. The CDR3 extends over 16 amino acids. CDR1 MGHRA and CDR2 YSYEKL come from the germline V gene. The CDR3 DNA reads TGCGCCAGCAGCCCGGCCCCAGCGGTACCATACAATGAGCAGTTCTTC. Protein product: CASSPAPAVPYNEQFF.